The next 14 T cell receptor beta chains were all read from a single sample in a study of somatic mutations in cytotoxic T cells in rheumatoid arthritis (TCRdb year 2017). To prepare the library, the immunoSEQ multiplex PCR assay was applied. In TCRdb, the immuneACCESS table is reduced to in-frame sequences with V and J assigned. These tables do not hold every clone; where another copy was compared, an unresolved V gene accounts for under half, and the others remain unexplained. Recorded for this sample are some 40,000 clones; about 80% of them occurred a single time. Roughly 3.2% of the sample comes from the top ten. Sample: CD8+ T cells sorted from blood. Receptors were obtained from a man aged 40-49 years in good health.

V usage is TRBV11-3 and J usage is TRBJ1-4; 7 bases line up with TRBD1. The length of the CDR3 is 14 residues. The V gene's germline CDR1 is SGHNT and CDR2 YENEEA. V lost 3 bases to trimming and J lost 6 bases; unmatched junction nucleotides: 4. The CDR3 protein is CASSFTGVDEKLFF. The CDR3 coding sequence is TGTGCCAGCAGCTTTACAGGGGTTGATGAAAAACTGTTTTTT.

The V and J genes are TRBV27 and TRBJ1-1; D not resolved. Trimming cost V 0 bases and J 0 bases, with 8 bases left between them. Germline CDR1 MNHEY, CDR2 SMNVEV (reference sequence). The CDR3 is made up of 15 amino acids. In nucleotides, the CDR3 is TGTGCCAGCAGTTTATCCCCAAACATGAACACTGAAGCTTTCTTT. This gives the protein CASSLSPNMNTEAFF.

The CDR3 bases are TGTGCCACCAGCACCTCACCGCGACAGGGTTATAACGAGCAGTACTTC. Protein sequence: CATSTSPRQGYNEQYF. V is TRBV15 and J is TRBJ2-7; 7 nucleotides align to TRBD1. CDR1 is LNHNV, CDR2 YYDKDF, per germline (reference sequence). The CDR3 sequence is 16 residues long. V was pared by 4 bases and J by 5 bases, with 14 bases of the junction left unmatched.

This rearrangement joins TRBV10-3 to TRBJ2-5; TRBD2 agrees at 12 bases. Germline lookup yields CDR1 ENHRY and CDR2 SYGVKD. After removal of 3 bases from V and 4 bases from J, the junction contained 3 bases not matched to a gene. CDR3 size: 15 residues. The CDR3 DNA reads TGTGCCATCAGTGACCTAGCGGGAGGGGGAGAGACCCAGTACTTC. Its protein is CAISDLAGGGETQYF.

J is TRBJ2-7 and V is TRBV11-2; a possible D gene is TRBD1 (5 bases). Germline CDR1 is SGHAT and CDR2 is FQNNGV. There are 14 residues in the CDR3. Trimming took off 1 base at V and 2 bases at J, with 9 bases between the two ends. The CDR3 DNA is TGTGCCAGCAGCTTAGTGACAGATACCTACGAGCAGTACTTC. Translating gives CASSLVTDTYEQYF.

The chain is built from TRBV4-1 and TRBJ2-4; 9 positions agree with TRBD1. V shed 2 bases, J shed 7 bases, and the junction held 6 bases outside the gene matches. CDR3 length: 15 amino acids. Germline assignment: CDR1 MGHRA and CDR2 YSYEKL. The CDR3 spells CASSQTRQGGNIQYF. The CDR3 DNA follows: TGCGCCAGCAGCCAAACCCGACAGGGGGGTAACATTCAGTACTTC.

This chain uses TRBV27 with TRBJ2-7, with 7 bases lining up with TRBD2. The germline gives CDR1 MNHEY, CDR2 SMNVEV (reference sequence). Germline trimming cut 2 bases from V and 3 bases from J; bases unmatched to any gene: 4. The CDR3 has 14 amino acids. This chain's CDR3 is CASSLARGDYEQYF. The CDR3 DNA follows: TGTGCCAGCAGTTTAGCACGGGGGGACTACGAGCAGTACTTC.

The rearrangement links TRBV28 to TRBJ1-1; D gene uncertain. The germline CDR1 and CDR2 sequences are MDHEN and SYDVKM. This CDR3 has 14 amino acids. Trimming took off 3 bases at V and 4 bases at J, with 12 bases between the two ends. The CDR3: CASSFPRVFTEAFF. The DNA of the CDR3 is TGTGCCAGCAGTTTTCCTAGGGTGTTCACTGAAGCTTTCTTT.

The count of this clone is one. The V and J genes are TRBV5-1 and TRBJ2-2; 7 positions match TRBD2. V gave up 3 bases and J gave up 4 bases; unmatched junction bases: 9. The CDR3 sequence is 16 residues long. The germline V gene encodes CDR1 SGHRS and CDR2 YFSETQ. DNA of the CDR3: TGCGCCAGCAGCTACCGGGGGGAGCTCCGCACCGGGGAGCTGTTTTTT. This translates into CASSYRGELRTGELFF.

The chain couples TRBV27 to TRBJ2-1; 7 positions match TRBD2. Germline assignment: CDR1 MNHEY and CDR2 SMNVEV (reference sequence). The length of the CDR3 is 15 residues. J gave up 0 bases and V 6 bases, and 5 bases lay outside the gene matches. This chain's CDR3 is CASSLAGISYNEQFF. DNA of the CDR3: TGTGCCAGCAGCTTAGCGGGTATCTCCTACAATGAGCAGTTCTTC.

The CDR3 nucleotides read TGTGCCAGTAGCTCGAGCGACACCCCATCCTACGAGCAGTACTTC. It is translated as CASSSSDTPSYEQYF. The genes are TRBV9 and TRBJ2-7; no reliable D call. CDR1 and CDR2 from the germline V gene are SGDLS and YYNGEE. The V gene lost 8 bases and the J gene lost 1 base, with 19 bases spanning the gap. This CDR3 comprises 15 residues.

The genes are TRBV4-3 and TRBJ2-7, with 8 bases identical to TRBD2. The CDR3 extends over 17 amino acids. The V gene end was trimmed by 0 bases and the J gene end by 6 bases; junction bases not matched to a gene: 13. CDR1 is LGHNA, CDR2 YSLEER, per germline. CDR3 nucleotide sequence: TGCGCCAGCAGCCAAGACCTAACTAGCGGTCCTCTCTCCGAGCAGTACTTC. Its protein product is CASSQDLTSGPLSEQYF.

V is TRBV7-9 and J is TRBJ2-7; D possibly matches TRBD1 or TRBD2 (6 bases each). Germline CDR1 reads SEHNR; CDR2 reads FQNEAQ (reference sequence). The CDR3 is 14 amino acids. Trimming removed 10 bases from V and 3 bases from J, with 19 bases in between. CDR3 loop: CATLGGGDIYEQYF. As DNA, the CDR3 is TGTGCCACCCTGGGTGGAGGGGACATCTACGAGCAGTACTTC.

The chain joins TRBV4-3 to TRBJ1-2; TRBD1 matches at 9 bases. The CDR3 has 15 residues. Per the germline V gene, CDR1 is LGHNA and CDR2 is YSLEER. The V segment lost 0 bases and the J segment 7 bases; nucleotides outside the gene matches: 6. The CDR3 DNA sequence: TGCGCCAGCAGCCAAGAATTACAGGGGGCGCTTGGCTACACCTTC. Encoded protein: CASSQELQGALGYTF.